What follows are 22 T cell receptor beta chains derived from one specimen sequenced in a study of blood T cell repertoires in COVID-19. Method: immunoSEQ multiplex PCR; TCRdb's copy keeps in-frame clones and lacks some. The sample includes under 250,000 clones, 85% to 90% of them seen just once. The material sequenced was peripheral blood. Receptor source: a woman aged 70-85 years with active or convalescent COVID-19.

The V call is TRBV5-4, the J call TRBJ1-2, with D perhaps TRBD1 (6 bases). V was cut by 4 bases and J by 14 bases, with 18 bases left in between. The CDR3 sequence is 12 residues long. CDR1 is SGHNT and CDR2 is YYREEE in the germline V gene (reference sequence). CDR3 sequence: CASSISDRTGTF. CDR3 coding DNA: TGTGCCAGCAGCATCTCGGACAGAACGGGGACCTTC.

The chain has TRBV10-3 and TRBJ2-7; 9 nucleotides agree with TRBD2. The junction had 8 bases not matched to a gene; V was cut back by 3 bases and J by 5 bases. The CDR3 totals 15 residues. Germline lookup yields CDR1 ENHRY and CDR2 SYGVKD. The CDR3 spells CAISEGRRGGDEQYF. CDR3 sequence (DNA): TGTGCCATCAGTGAAGGTCGGCGGGGGGGAGACGAGCAGTACTTC.

In its sample, this clone was seen once. This chain joins TRBV6-5 and TRBJ1-6; the D gene is possibly TRBD1 (6 bases). The germline V gene has CDR1 MNHEY and CDR2 SVGAGI. This CDR3 comprises 13 residues. V was clipped by 6 bases and J by 10 bases, with 13 bases between them. CDR3 nucleotides: TGTGCCAGCAGCCTCACAGGGAACTCACCCCTCCACTTT. It encodes CASSLTGNSPLHF.

This rearrangement joins TRBV6-2 or TRBV6-3 to TRBJ2-7; no definite D call. The V end lost 4 bases, the J end lost 0 bases, and 4 bases lay between the germline ends. The CDR3 is 12 residues long. CDR1 and CDR2 (germline): MNHEY, SVGEGT. The CDR3 DNA is TGTGCCAGCAGTTCTATCTCCTACGAGCAGTACTTC. Its translation is CASSSISYEQYF.

The chain uses TRBV19 and TRBJ2-3; D is perhaps TRBD2 (6 bases). V dropped 2 bases and J dropped 5 bases, with 8 bases sitting between them. This CDR3 has 13 amino acids. Germline CDR1 and CDR2: LNHDA and SQIVND (reference sequence). CDR3 region: CASSIRRGDTQYF. The CDR3 region has the DNA TGTGCCAGTAGTATAAGGAGGGGAGATACGCAGTATTTT.

The V and J genes are TRBV27 and TRBJ2-7; 9 nucleotides line up with TRBD1. CDR1 and CDR2 from the germline V gene are MNHEY and SMNVEV (reference sequence). Germline trimming cut 1 base from V and 5 bases from J; bases unmatched to any gene: 6. CDR3 length equals 15 residues. The CDR3 DNA is TGTGCCAGCAGTTTATTGGACAGGGGTGTCCACGAGCAGTACTTC. Amino acids: CASSLLDRGVHEQYF.

The J gene is TRBJ2-7, the V gene TRBV7-9, with D perhaps matching TRBD1 (6 bases). The V end lost 3 bases, the J end lost 2 bases, and 11 bases lay between the germline ends. In germline, CDR1 is SEHNR, CDR2 FQNEAQ (reference sequence). CDR3 size: 14 residues. The CDR3 sequence is CASSFGTPPYEQYF. CDR3 in DNA: TGTGCCAGCAGCTTCGGGACACCACCCTACGAGCAGTACTTC.

This clone showed up just once. The chain has TRBV11-2 and TRBJ2-1, with a weak D call TRBD2 (5 bases). Germline values: CDR1 SGHAT, CDR2 FQNNGV. Between the trimmed V and J ends, which lost 5 bases and 9 bases, there was a span of 17 bases. The CDR3 covers 14 residues. The CDR3 sequence: CASSQEWRSPEQFF. The CDR3 bases are TGTGCCAGCAGCCAAGAGTGGAGGTCGCCTGAGCAGTTCTTC. Variable domain in full (rest from reference TRBV11-2 and TRBJ2-1): EAGVAQSPRYKIIEKRQSVAFWCNPISGHATLYWYQQILGQGPKLLIQFQNNGVVDDSQLPKDRFSAERLKGVDSTLKIQPAKLEDSAVYLCASSQEWRSPEQFFGPGTRLTVL.

CDR3 sequence: CASAGRYSNEKLFF. For the CDR3, the DNA is TGTGCCAGCGCTGGGAGATACTCTAATGAAAAACTGTTTTTT. This rearrangement joins TRBV27 to TRBJ1-4; D is uncertain. The CDR3 has 14 amino acids. Germline lookup yields CDR1 MNHEY and CDR2 SMNVEV (reference sequence). V was clipped by 8 bases and J by 3 bases, with 13 bases between them.

The genes are TRBV11-3 and TRBJ1-1, with 7 bases aligning to TRBD1. Germline V gene sequence: CDR1 SGHNT, CDR2 YENEEA. The CDR3 extends over 16 amino acids. Losses at the gene ends were 3 bases for V and 2 bases for J; bases not matched to a gene: 9. The DNA for the CDR3 is TGTGCCAGCAGCTTCCTTTACAGGGGACTTAACACTGAAGCTTTCTTT. This codes for CASSFLYRGLNTEAFF. The full variable domain, in which reference TRBV11-3 and TRBJ1-1 provide the parts outside the CDR3, is EAGVVQSPRYKIIEKKQPVAFWCNPISGHNTLYWYLQNLGQGPELLIRYENEEAVDDSQLPKDRFSAERLKGVDSTLKIQPAELGDSAVYLCASSFLYRGLNTEAFFGQGTRLTVV.

The chain joins TRBV3-1 (or the pseudogene TRBV3-2) to TRBJ1-2, with D possibly TRBD1 on 5 matching bases. Germline V gene lookup returns CDR1 LGHDT and CDR2 YNNKEL (reference sequence). Trimming pared 4 bases from V and 4 bases from J, leaving 10 bases between. This CDR3 spans 13 amino acids. CDR3 in amino acids: CASSPQGLYGYTF. The CDR3 DNA follows: TGTGCCAGCAGCCCCCAGGGCCTCTATGGCTACACCTTC.

This chain uses TRBV7-9 with TRBJ1-1; the D is unclear. V was cut by 2 bases and J by 5 bases, with 6 bases left in between. This CDR3 region has 12 residues. Germline assignment: CDR1 SEHNR and CDR2 FQNEAQ (reference sequence). In nucleotides, the CDR3 is TGTGCCAGCAGCTTAAAACAGACTGAAGCTTTCTTT. Residues: CASSLKQTEAFF.

Comment on this clone: The sample holds other DNA sequences that translate to the same CDR3. The chain links TRBV27 to TRBJ1-5; D is ambiguous. V was pared by 0 bases and J by 4 bases, with 4 bases between. This CDR3 has 13 residues. Germline V gives CDR1 MNHEY, CDR2 SMNVEV (reference sequence). As DNA, the CDR3 is TGTGCCAGCAGTTTATCCGGGAATCAGCCCCAGCATTTT. Encoded protein: CASSLSGNQPQHF.

The rearrangement links TRBV6-5 to TRBJ1-4, with TRBD1 identical over 7 bases. Germline lookup yields CDR1 MNHEY and CDR2 SVGAGI. The CDR3 has 14 residues. Germline trimming cut 6 bases from V and 3 bases from J; bases unmatched to any gene: 4. CDR3 coding DNA: TGTGCCAGCAGCCTAGACAGGGCTAATGAAAAACTGTTTTTT. This codes for CASSLDRANEKLFF.

The chain has TRBV6-5 and TRBJ2-5, with 9 nucleotides matching TRBD1. Germline CDR1 MNHEY, CDR2 SVGAGI. With V trimmed by 5 bases and J by 5 bases, 6 bases remained unmatched. The CDR3 is 14 amino acids. In DNA, the CDR3 is TGTGCCAGCAGTAGGGACAGGGTGGAGGAGACCCAGTACTTC. It translates to CASSRDRVEETQYF.

V is TRBV7-9 and J is TRBJ1-5; D possibly corresponds to TRBD1 (5 bases). There are 17 residues in the CDR3. Germline V gene data show CDR1 as SEHNR and CDR2 as FQNEAQ (reference sequence). The V gene lost 3 bases and the J gene lost 6 bases, with 21 bases spanning the gap. CDR3 amino acids: CASSLERGIGIGQPQHF. CDR3 DNA: TGTGCCAGCAGCTTGGAACGGGGGATTGGGATAGGTCAGCCCCAGCATTTT.

In DNA form, the CDR3 reads TGCGCCAGCATTCGTAGCACAGATACGCAGTATTTT. Protein sequence: CASIRSTDTQYF. This sequence joins TRBV10-1 and TRBJ2-3; no firm D call. The CDR3 has 12 residues. The germline V gene has CDR1 WNHNN and CDR2 SYGVQD (reference sequence). V dropped 7 bases and J dropped 0 bases, with 5 bases sitting between them.

The chain joins TRBV7-3 to TRBJ2-3; 8 bases are shared with TRBD1. Per germline, CDR1 SGHTA and CDR2 FQGTGA. V was clipped by 4 bases and J by 5 bases; unmatched bases: 5. The CDR3 totals 14 residues. The DNA for the CDR3 is TGTGCCAGCAGCTCTCGGACAGGGAGAGATACGCAGTATTTT. Protein: CASSSRTGRDTQYF.

The V and J genes are TRBV5-6 and TRBJ2-7, with 8 bases lining up with TRBD1. This CDR3 has 12 residues. With 4 bases clipped from V and 6 bases from J, the junction kept 3 bases outside the gene matches. Germline V lookup: CDR1 SGHDT, CDR2 YYEEEE. The CDR3 spells CASSRGTGEQYF. CDR3 nucleotide sequence: TGTGCCAGCAGCCGGGGGACAGGCGAGCAGTACTTC. The whole variable domain, filled in from reference TRBV5-6 and TRBJ2-7, reads DAGVTQSPTHLIKTRGQQVTLRCSPKSGHDTVSWYQQALGQGPQFIFQYYEEEERQRGNFPDRFSGHQFPNYSSELNVNALLLGDSALYLCASSRGTGEQYFGPGTRLTVT.

This chain links TRBV18 with TRBJ1-4; tentative D call: TRBD1 (5 bases). Looked up from germline, CDR1 is KGHSH and CDR2 is LQKENI. V shed 3 bases and J shed 11 bases, with 16 bases lying between them. The CDR3 totals 14 residues. As DNA, the CDR3 is TGTGCCAGCTCACCGGGGGAGGAATCGGGGAAACTGTTTTTT. Translation: CASSPGEESGKLFF.

This clone was counted a few times. The V call is TRBV7-2, the J call TRBJ1-5, with 9 bases that match TRBD1. V lost 5 bases to trimming and J lost 8 bases; unmatched junction nucleotides: 7. The germline gives CDR1 SGHTA, CDR2 FQGNSA. The CDR3 length is 14 residues. CDR3 residues: CASSPTGGAEPQHF. As DNA, the CDR3 is TGTGCCAGCAGCCCAACAGGGGGCGCGGAGCCCCAGCATTTT.

The chain links TRBV11-2 to TRBJ1-1, with D possibly matching TRBD1 (5 bases). The V gene lost 4 bases and the J gene lost 1 base, with 16 bases spanning the gap. Germline V gene lookup returns CDR1 SGHAT and CDR2 FQNNGV. The CDR3 sequence is 16 residues long. The CDR3 DNA reads as TGTGCCAGCAGCTCTCTGGGGGGAGGGCCGAACACTGAAGCTTTCTTT. Its translation is CASSSLGGGPNTEAFF.